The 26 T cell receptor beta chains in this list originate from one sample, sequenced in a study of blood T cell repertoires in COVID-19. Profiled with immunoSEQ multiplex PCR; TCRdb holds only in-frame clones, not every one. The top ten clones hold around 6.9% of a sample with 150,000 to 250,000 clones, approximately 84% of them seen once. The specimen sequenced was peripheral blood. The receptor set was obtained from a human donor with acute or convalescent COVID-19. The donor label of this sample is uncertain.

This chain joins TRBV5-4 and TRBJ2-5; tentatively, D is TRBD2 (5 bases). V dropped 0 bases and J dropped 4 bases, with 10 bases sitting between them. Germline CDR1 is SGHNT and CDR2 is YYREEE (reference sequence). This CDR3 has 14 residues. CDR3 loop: CASSLALAPETQYF. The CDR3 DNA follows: TGTGCCAGCAGCTTGGCGCTAGCCCCAGAGACCCAGTACTTC.

In DNA, the CDR3 is TGTGCCATCAGTGAGTGGATGGGACACAACTCTGGGGCCAACGTCCTGACTTTC. It yields the protein CAISEWMGHNSGANVLTF. The chain uses TRBV10-3 and TRBJ2-6; TRBD1 is a possible D gene (6 bases). Germline lookup yields CDR1 ENHRY and CDR2 SYGVKD. The CDR3 contains 18 residues. Trimming shortened V by 1 base and J by 0 bases, and 13 bases separated the two germline ends.

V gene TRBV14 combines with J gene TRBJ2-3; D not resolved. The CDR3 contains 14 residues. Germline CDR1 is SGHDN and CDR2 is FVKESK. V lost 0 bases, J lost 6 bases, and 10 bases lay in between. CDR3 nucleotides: TGTGCCAGCAGCCAAGATTTATTAGCCGATACGCAGTATTTT. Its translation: CASSQDLLADTQYF.

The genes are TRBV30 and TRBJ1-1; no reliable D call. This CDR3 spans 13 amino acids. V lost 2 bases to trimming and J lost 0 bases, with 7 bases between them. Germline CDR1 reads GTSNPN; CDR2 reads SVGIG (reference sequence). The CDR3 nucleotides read TGTGCCTGGAGTCCTCAGGTGAACACTGAAGCTTTCTTT. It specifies CAWSPQVNTEAFF.

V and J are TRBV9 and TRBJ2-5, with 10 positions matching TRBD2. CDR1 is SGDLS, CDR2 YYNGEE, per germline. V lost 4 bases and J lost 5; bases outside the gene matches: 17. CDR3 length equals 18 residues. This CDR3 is CASSPTGTSALWRETQYF. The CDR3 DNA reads TGTGCCAGCAGCCCCACCGGGACTAGCGCACTTTGGCGGGAGACCCAGTACTTC.

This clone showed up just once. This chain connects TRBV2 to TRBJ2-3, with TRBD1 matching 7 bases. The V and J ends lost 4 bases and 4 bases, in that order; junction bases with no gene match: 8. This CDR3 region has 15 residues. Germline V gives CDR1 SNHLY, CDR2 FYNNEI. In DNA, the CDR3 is TGTGCCAGCAGTGCACAGGGGTCCGCGGCAGATACGCAGTATTTT. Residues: CASSAQGSAADTQYF.

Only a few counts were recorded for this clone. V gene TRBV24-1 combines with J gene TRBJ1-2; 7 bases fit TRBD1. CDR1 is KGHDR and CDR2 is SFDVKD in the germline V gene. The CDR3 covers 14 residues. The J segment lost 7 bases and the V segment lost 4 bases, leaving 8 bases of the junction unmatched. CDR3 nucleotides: TGTGCCACCAGTGACCGACAGGGAGTAGGTGGCTACACCTTC. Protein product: CATSDRQGVGGYTF.

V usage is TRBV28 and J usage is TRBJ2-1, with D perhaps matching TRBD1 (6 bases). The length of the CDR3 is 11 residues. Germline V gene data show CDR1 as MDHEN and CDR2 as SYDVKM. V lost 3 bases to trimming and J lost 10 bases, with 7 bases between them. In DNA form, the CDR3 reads TGTGCCAGCAGTTTTAGGGGGGAGCAGTTCTTC. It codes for CASSFRGEQFF.

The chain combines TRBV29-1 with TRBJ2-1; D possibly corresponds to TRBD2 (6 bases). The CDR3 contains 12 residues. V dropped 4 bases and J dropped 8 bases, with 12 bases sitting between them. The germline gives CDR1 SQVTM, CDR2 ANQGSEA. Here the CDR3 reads CSVGRGGDEQFF. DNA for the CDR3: TGCAGCGTTGGGAGGGGCGGTGATGAGCAGTTCTTC.

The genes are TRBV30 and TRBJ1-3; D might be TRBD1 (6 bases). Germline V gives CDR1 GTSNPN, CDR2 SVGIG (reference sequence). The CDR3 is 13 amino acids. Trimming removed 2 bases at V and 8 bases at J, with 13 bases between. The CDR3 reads CAWSNRAGDTIYF. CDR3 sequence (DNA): TGTGCCTGGAGTAACAGGGCCGGGGACACCATATATTTT.

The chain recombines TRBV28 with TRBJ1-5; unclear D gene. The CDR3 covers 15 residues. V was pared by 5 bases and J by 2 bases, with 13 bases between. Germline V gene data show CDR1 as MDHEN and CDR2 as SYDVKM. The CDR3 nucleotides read TGTGCCAGCAGTCCCGGAGGCCCAGGCAATCAGCCCCAGCATTTT. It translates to CASSPGGPGNQPQHF. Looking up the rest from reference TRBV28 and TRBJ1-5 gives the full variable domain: DVKVTQSSRYLVKRTGEKVFLECVQDMDHENMFWYRQDPGLGLRLIYFSYDVKMKEKGDIPEGYSVSREKKERFSLILESASTNQTSMYLCASSPGGPGNQPQHFGDGTRLSIL.

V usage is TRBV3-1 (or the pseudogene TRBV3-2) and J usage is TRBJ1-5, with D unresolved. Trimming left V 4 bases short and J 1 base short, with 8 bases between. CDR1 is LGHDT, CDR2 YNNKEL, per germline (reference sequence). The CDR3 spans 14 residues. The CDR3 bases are TGTGCCAGCAGCCCTGACACCAGCAATCAGCCCCAGCATTTT. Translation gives CASSPDTSNQPQHF.

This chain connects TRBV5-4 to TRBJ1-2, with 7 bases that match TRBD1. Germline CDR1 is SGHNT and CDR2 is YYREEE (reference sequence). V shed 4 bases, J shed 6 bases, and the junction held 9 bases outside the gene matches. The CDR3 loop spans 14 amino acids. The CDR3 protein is CASSIGQAEHGYTF. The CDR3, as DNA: TGTGCCAGCAGCATCGGACAGGCGGAGCATGGCTACACCTTC.

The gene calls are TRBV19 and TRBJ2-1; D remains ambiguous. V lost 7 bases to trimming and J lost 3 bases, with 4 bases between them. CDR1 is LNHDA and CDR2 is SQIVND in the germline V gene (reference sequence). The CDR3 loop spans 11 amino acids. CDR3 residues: CASTYYNEQFF. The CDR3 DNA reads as TGTGCCAGTACGTACTACAATGAGCAGTTCTTC.

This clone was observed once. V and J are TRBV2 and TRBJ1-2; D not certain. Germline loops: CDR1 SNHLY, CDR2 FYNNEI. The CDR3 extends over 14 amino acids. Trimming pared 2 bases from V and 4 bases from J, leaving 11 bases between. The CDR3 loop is CASSEQTSSYGYTF. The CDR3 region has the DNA TGTGCCAGCAGTGAACAAACGTCTAGCTATGGCTACACCTTC.

The CDR3 DNA is TGCGCCAGCAGCGCGGGACAGGGGGCGCGGGGGGCCAACGTCCTGACTTTC. Its translation is CASSAGQGARGANVLTF. This chain connects TRBV5-1 to TRBJ2-6; TRBD1 matches at 12 bases. Trimming removed 4 bases from V and 4 bases from J; junction bases left unmatched: 6. Germline V gene lookup returns CDR1 SGHRS and CDR2 YFSETQ. The CDR3 has 17 amino acids.

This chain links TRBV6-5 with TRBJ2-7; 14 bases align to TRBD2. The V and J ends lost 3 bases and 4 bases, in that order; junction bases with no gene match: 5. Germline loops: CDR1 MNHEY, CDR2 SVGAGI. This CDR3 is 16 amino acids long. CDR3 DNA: TGTGCCAGCAGTTATGGGACTAGCGGGAGCTATTACGAGCAGTACTTC. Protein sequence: CASSYGTSGSYYEQYF.

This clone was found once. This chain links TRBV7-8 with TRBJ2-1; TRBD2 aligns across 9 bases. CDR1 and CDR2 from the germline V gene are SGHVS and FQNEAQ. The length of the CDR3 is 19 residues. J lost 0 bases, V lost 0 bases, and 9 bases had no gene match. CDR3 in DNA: TGTGCCAGCAGCTTAGCCCTTCCCAGCGGGAGGAGCTCCTACAATGAGCAGTTCTTC. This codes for CASSLALPSGRSSYNEQFF.

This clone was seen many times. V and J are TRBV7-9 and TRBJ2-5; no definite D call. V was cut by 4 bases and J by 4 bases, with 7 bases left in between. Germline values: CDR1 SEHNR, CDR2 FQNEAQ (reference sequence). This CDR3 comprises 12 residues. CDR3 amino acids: CASSYGAETQYF. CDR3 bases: TGTGCCAGCAGCTACGGTGCAGAGACCCAGTACTTC.

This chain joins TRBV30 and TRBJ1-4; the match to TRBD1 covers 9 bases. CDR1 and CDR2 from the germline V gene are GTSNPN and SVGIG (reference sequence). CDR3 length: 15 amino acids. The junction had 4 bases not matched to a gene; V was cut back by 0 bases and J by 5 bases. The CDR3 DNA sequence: TGTGCCTGGAGTGTCCAGACAGGGGGAAATGAAAAACTGTTTTTT. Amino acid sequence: CAWSVQTGGNEKLFF.

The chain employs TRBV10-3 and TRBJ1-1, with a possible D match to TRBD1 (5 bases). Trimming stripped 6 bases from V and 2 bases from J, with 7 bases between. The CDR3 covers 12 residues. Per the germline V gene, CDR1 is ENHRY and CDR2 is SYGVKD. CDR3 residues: CAIRQANTEAFF. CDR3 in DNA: TGTGCCATCAGACAGGCAAACACTGAAGCTTTCTTT.

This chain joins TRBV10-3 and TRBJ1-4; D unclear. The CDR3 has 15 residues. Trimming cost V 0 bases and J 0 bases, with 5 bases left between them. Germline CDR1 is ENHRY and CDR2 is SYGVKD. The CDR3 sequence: CAISESSATNEKLFF. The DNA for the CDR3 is TGTGCCATCAGTGAGTCGAGTGCAACTAATGAAAAACTGTTTTTT.

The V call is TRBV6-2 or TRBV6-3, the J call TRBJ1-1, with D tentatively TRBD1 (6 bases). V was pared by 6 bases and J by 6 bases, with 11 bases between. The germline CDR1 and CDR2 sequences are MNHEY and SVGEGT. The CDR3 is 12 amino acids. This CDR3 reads CASSLRQAEAFF. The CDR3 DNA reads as TGTGCCAGCAGCCTCAGACAGGCTGAAGCTTTCTTT.

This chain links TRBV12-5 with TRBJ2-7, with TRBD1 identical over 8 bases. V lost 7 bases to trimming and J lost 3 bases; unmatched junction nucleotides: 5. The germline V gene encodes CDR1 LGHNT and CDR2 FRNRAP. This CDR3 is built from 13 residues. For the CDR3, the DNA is TGTGCTAGTGCTAATACAGGGGGCTACGAGCAGTACTTC. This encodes CASANTGGYEQYF.

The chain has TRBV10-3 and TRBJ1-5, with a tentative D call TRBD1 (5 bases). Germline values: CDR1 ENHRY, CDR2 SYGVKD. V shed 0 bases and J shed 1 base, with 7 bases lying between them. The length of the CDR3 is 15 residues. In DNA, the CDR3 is TGTGCCATCAGTGAGTCGGGGCAAAGCAATCAGCCCCAGCATTTT. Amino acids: CAISESGQSNQPQHF.

The CDR3 DNA is TGTGCCAGCAGTTATCGGGTGAATTCACCCCTCCACTTT. Protein sequence: CASSYRVNSPLHF. V and J are TRBV6-5 and TRBJ1-6, with unresolved D. The CDR3 runs to 13 residues. Per germline, CDR1 MNHEY and CDR2 SVGAGI. V dropped 3 bases and J dropped 7 bases, with 7 bases sitting between them.